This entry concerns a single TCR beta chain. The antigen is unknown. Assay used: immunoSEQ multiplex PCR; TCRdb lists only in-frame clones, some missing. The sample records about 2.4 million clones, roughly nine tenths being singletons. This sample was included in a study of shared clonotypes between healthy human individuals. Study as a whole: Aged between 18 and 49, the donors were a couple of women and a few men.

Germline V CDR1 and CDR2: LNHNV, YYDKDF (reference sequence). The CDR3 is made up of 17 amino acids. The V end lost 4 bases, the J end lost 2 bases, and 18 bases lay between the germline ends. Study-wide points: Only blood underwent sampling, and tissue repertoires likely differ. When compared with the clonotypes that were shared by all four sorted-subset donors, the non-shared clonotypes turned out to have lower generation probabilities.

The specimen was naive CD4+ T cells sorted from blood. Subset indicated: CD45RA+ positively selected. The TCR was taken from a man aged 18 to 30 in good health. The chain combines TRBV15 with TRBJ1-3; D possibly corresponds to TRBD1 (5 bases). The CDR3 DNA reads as TGTGCCACCAGCACCTCCCGGGGGGGAGAAACTGGAAACACCATATATTTT. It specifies CATSTSRGGETGNTIYF.